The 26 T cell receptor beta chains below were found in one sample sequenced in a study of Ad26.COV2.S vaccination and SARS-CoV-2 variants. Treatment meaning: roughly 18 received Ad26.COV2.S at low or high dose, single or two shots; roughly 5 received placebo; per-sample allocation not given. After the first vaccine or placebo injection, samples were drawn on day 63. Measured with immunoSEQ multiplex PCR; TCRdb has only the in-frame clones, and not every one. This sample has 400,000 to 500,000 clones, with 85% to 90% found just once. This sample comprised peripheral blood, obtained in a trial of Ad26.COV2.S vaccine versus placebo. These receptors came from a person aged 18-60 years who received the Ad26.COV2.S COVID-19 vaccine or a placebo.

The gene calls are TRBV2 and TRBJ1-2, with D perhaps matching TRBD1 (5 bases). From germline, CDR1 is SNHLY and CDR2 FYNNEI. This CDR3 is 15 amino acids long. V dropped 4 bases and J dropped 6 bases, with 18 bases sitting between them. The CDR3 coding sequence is TGTGCCAGCAGTGTGGGTGAGGTCAGGGCGGATGGCTACACCTTC. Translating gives CASSVGEVRADGYTF.

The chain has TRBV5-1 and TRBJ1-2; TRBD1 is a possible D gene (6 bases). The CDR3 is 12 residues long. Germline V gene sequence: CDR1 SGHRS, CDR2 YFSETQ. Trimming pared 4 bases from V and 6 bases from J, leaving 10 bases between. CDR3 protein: CASSLTGNGYTF. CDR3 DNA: TGCGCCAGCAGCCTAACAGGGAATGGCTACACCTTC.

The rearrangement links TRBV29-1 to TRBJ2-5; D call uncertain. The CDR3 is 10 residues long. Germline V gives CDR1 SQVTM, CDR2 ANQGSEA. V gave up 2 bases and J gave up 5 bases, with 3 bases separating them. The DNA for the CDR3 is TGCAGCGTTGAATCCGAGACCCAGTACTTC. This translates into CSVESETQYF. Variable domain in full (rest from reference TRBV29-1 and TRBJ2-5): SAVISQKPSRDICQRGTSLTIQCQVDSQVTMMFWYRQQPGQSLTLIATANQGSEATYESGFVIDKFPISRPNLTFSTLTVSNMSPEDSSIYLCSVESETQYFGPGTRLLVL.

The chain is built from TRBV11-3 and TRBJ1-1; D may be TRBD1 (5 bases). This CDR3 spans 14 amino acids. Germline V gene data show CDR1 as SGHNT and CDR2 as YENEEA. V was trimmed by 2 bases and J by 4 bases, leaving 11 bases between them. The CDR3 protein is CASSLNRDSTEAFF. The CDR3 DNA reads TGTGCCAGCAGCTTAAATCGGGACTCCACTGAAGCTTTCTTT. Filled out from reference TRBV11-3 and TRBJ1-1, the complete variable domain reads EAGVVQSPRYKIIEKKQPVAFWCNPISGHNTLYWYLQNLGQGPELLIRYENEEAVDDSQLPKDRFSAERLKGVDSTLKIQPAELGDSAVYLCASSLNRDSTEAFFGQGTRLTVV.

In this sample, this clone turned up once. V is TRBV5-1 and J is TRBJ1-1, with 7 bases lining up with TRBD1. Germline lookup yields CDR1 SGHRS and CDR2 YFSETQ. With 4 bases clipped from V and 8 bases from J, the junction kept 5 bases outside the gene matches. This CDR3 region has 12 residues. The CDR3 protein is CASSAGQLEAFF. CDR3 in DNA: TGCGCCAGCAGCGCGGGACAGCTAGAAGCTTTCTTT. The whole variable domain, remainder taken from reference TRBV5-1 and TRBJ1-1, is KAGVTQTPRYLIKTRGQQVTLSCSPISGHRSVSWYQQTPGQGLQFLFEYFSETQRNKGNFPGRFSGRQFSNSRSEMNVSTLELGDSALYLCASSAGQLEAFFGQGTRLTVV.

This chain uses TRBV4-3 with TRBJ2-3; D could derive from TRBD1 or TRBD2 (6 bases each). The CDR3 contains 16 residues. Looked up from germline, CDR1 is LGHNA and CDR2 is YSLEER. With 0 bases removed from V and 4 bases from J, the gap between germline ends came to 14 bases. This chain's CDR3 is CASSQDPRGPADTQYF. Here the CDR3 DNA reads TGCGCCAGCAGCCAAGACCCCCGGGGGCCAGCAGATACGCAGTATTTT.

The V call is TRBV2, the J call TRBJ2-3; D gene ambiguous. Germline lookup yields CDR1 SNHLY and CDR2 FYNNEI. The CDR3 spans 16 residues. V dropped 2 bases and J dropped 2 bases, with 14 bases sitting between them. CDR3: CASSEWALDPTDTQYF. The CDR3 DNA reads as TGTGCCAGCAGTGAATGGGCCTTAGATCCCACAGATACGCAGTATTTT.

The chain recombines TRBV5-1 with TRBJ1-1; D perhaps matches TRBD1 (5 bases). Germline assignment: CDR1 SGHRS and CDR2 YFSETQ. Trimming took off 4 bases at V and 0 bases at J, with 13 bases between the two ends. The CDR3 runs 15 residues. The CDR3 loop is CASSRGHGLNTEAFF. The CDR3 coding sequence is TGCGCCAGCAGCCGTGGACACGGCCTGAACACTGAAGCTTTCTTT.

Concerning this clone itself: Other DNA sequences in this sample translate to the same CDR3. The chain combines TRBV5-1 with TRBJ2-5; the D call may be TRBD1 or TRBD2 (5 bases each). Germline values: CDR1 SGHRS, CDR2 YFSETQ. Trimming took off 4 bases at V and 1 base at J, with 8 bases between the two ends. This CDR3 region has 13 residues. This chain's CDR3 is CASSLGVQETQYF. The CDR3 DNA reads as TGCGCCAGCAGCCTGGGGGTCCAAGAGACCCAGTACTTC.

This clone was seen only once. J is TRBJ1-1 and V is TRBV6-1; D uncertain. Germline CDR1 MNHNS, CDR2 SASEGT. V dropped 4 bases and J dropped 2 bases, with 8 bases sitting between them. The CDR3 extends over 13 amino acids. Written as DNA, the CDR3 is TGTGCCAGCAGTGTCCCCCCAAACACTGAAGCTTTCTTT. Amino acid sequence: CASSVPPNTEAFF.

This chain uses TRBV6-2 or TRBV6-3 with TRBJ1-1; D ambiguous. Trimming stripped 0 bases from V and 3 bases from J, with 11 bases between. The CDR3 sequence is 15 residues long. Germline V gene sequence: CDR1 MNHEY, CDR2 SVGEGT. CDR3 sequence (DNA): TGTGCCAGCAGTTACTCGAAGAGGGATTACACTGAAGCTTTCTTT. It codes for CASSYSKRDYTEAFF.

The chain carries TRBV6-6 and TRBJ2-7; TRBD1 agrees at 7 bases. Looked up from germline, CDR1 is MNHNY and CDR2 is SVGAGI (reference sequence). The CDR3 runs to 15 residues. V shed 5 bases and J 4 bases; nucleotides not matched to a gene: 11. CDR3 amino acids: CASSDDRASWYEQYV. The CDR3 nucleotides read TGTGCCAGCAGTGACGACAGGGCGTCGTGGTACGAGCAGTACGTC.

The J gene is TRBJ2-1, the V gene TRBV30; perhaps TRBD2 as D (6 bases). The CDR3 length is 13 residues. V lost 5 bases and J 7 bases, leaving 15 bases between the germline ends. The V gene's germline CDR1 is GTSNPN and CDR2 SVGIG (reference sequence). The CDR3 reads CAWARDSGNEQFF. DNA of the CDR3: TGTGCCTGGGCTCGGGACTCGGGGAATGAGCAGTTCTTC.

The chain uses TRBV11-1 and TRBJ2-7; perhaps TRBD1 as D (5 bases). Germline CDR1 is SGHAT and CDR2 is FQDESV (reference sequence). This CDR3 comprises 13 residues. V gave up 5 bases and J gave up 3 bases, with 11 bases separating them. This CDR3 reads CASSPQTVYEQYF. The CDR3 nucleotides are TGTGCCAGCAGCCCCCAGACAGTCTACGAGCAGTACTTC.

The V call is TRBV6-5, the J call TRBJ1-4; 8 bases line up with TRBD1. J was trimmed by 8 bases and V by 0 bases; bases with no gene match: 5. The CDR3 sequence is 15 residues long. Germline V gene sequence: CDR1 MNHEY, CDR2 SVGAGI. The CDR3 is CASSYSPRGHEKLFF. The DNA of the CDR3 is TGTGCCAGCAGTTACTCACCCAGGGGGCACGAAAAACTGTTTTTT.

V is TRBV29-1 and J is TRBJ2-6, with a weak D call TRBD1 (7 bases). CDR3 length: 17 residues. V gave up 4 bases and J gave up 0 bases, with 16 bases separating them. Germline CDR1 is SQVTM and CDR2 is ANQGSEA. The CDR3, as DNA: TGCAGCGTTGGCGGGGACAGCTCGGCCTCTGGGGCCAACGTCCTGACTTTC. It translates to CSVGGDSSASGANVLTF.

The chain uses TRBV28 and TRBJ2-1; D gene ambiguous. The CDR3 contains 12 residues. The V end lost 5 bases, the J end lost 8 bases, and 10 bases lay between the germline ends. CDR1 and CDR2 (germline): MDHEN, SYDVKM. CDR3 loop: CASSTSDHEQFF. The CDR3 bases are TGTGCCAGCAGTACATCGGACCATGAGCAGTTCTTC.

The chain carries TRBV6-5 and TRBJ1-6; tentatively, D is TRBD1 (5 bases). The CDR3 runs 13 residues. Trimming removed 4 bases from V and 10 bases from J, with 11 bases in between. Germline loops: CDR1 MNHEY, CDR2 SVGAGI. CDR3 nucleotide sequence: TGTGCCAGCAGTTCCCGGGGGGGATCACCCCTCCACTTT. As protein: CASSSRGGSPLHF.

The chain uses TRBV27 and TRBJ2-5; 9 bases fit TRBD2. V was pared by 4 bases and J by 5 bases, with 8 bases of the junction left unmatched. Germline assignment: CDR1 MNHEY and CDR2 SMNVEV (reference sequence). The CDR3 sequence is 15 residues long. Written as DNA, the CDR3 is TGTGCCAGCAGTTCCCGTCTAGCGGGGTGGGAGACCCAGTACTTC. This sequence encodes CASSSRLAGWETQYF.

For the CDR3, the DNA is TGTGCCAGCAGCTTAGATTCAAGGAGAGCTTTCTTT. This encodes CASSLDSRRAFF. This rearrangement joins TRBV11-2 to TRBJ1-1; D not resolved. CDR1 and CDR2 from the germline V gene are SGHAT and FQNNGV. With 0 bases removed from V and 10 bases from J, the gap between germline ends came to 9 bases. The CDR3 consists of 12 residues.

CDR3 bases: TGTGCCAGCAGTTATGACAGGGGAGCTGAAGCTTTCTTT. This encodes CASSYDRGAEAFF. The chain links TRBV5-4 to TRBJ1-1; 8 positions agree with TRBD1. CDR1 SGHNT and CDR2 YYREEE come from the germline V gene (reference sequence). This CDR3 region has 13 residues. V lost 5 bases to trimming and J lost 6 bases; unmatched junction nucleotides: 6.

The CDR3 reads CASSQPGPGTEAFF. The DNA for the CDR3 is TGTGCCAGCAGCCAGCCGGGCCCGGGCACTGAAGCTTTCTTT. The J gene is TRBJ1-1, the V gene TRBV3-1 (or the pseudogene TRBV3-2); D remains ambiguous. Per the germline V gene, CDR1 is LGHDT and CDR2 is YNNKEL (reference sequence). V was cut by 3 bases and J by 4 bases, with 12 bases left in between. The CDR3 has 14 residues.

The CDR3 DNA reads TGTGCCAGCAGCCACAGAATAGGGGGCTCCTATAATTCACCCCTCCACTTT. This sequence encodes CASSHRIGGSYNSPLHF. The chain is built from TRBV3-1 (or the pseudogene TRBV3-2) and TRBJ1-6; weak D call: TRBD1 (6 bases). CDR1 and CDR2 (germline): LGHDT, YNNKEL (reference sequence). This CDR3 spans 17 amino acids. V lost 3 bases to trimming and J lost 0 bases, with 12 bases between them.

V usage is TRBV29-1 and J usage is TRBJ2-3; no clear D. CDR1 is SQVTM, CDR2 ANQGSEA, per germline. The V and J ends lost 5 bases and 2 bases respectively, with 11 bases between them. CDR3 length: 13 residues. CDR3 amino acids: CSVSSLFTDTQYF. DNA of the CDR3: TGCAGCGTTTCGAGCCTATTCACAGATACGCAGTATTTT.

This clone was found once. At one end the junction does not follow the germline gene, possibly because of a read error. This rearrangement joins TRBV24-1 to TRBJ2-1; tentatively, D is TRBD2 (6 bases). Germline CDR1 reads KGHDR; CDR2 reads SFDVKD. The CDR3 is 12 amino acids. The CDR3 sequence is CATSDLGTSTLF. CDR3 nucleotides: TGTGCCACCAGTGATTTGGGGACTTCAACGCTCTTC.

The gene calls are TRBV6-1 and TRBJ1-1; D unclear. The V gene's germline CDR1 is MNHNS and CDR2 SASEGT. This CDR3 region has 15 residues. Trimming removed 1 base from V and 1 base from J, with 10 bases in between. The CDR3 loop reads CASSEDAAENTEAFF. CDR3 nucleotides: TGTGCCAGCAGTGAAGACGCAGCAGAGAACACTGAAGCTTTCTTT.